This T cell receptor (beta chain) stems from a study of molecular identifiers for immune sequencing clone quantification. Germline values: CDR1 LGHNT, CDR2 FRNRAP. Trimming cost V 0 bases and J 4 bases, with 9 bases left between them. The CDR3 sequence is 14 residues long. A single record per CDR3 protein comes from TCRdb applying MiXCR to the PCR reads. The table lists some 320,000 distinct CDR3 sequences, roughly 23% of them singletons. Overall study findings and caveats: Detection of one spiked Jurkat cell's TCR RNA reportedly worked in 1 million or so naive cells.

This clonotype was seen repeatedly, ten times or more. Its antigen is as yet unknown. Sorting captured naive CD8 T cells as CD8+CD4-CCR7+CD45RA+. Sequenced: naive CD8+ T cells from blood, with Jurkat cell RNA spiked in. Subset described: FACS-sorted CD8+CD4-CCR7+CD45RA+ naive T cells. The V gene is TRBV12-5, the J gene TRBJ1-2; TRBD1 might be the D (5 bases). The receptor comes from a human donor in good health. Some libraries in this study had Jurkat cell RNA spiked in. The CDR3 DNA is TGTGCTAGTGGTTTGGTAGCCGGGGGCTATGGCTACACCTTC. Amino acid sequence: CASGLVAGGYGYTF. Complete variable domain (other parts from reference TRBV12-5 and TRBJ1-2): DARVTQTPRHKVTEMGQEVTMRCQPILGHNTVFWYRQTMMQGLELLAYFRNRAPLDDSGMPKDRFSAEMPDATLATLKIQPSEPRDSAVYFCASGLVAGGYGYTFGSGTRLTVV.